The 15 T cell receptor beta chains listed next were all sequenced from one sample in a study of cytomegalovirus exposure and HLA in healthy donors. With 60 Vbeta and 13 Jbeta primers, the PCR was carried out. Data came from immunoSEQ multiplex PCR; TCRdb stores just in-frame clones and leaves some out. The sample records 150,000 to 200,000 clones, about 75% being singletons. Sample: PBMCs. Source of these receptors: a male donor in good health and CMV-seropositive.

V is TRBV6-1 and J is TRBJ2-3, with 9 bases lining up with TRBD2. The length of the CDR3 is 15 residues. CDR1 and CDR2 from the germline V gene are MNHNS and SASEGT. V shed 7 bases, J shed 0 bases, and the junction held 5 bases outside the gene matches. The CDR3 region is CASIRGGVSTDTQYF. The DNA for the CDR3 is TGTGCCAGCATCCGCGGGGGGGTTAGCACAGATACGCAGTATTTT.

In this sample, this clone turned up a few times. The V and J genes are TRBV6-6 and TRBJ1-1, with TRBD1 identical over 9 bases. The CDR3 is 16 amino acids. From germline, CDR1 is MNHNY and CDR2 SVGAGI (reference sequence). The trim removed 5 bases at V and 1 base at J, leaving 8 bases unmatched. CDR3 sequence (DNA): TGTGCCAGCAGTCCGGGACAGGGTGTTTGGAACACTGAAGCTTTCTTT. Its protein product is CASSPGQGVWNTEAFF.

This clone was picked up a small number of times. The DNA for the CDR3 is TGCGCCAGCACTTCCCGGGAGGGCCAGCCCCAGCATTTT. It codes for CASTSREGQPQHF. The rearrangement joins TRBV4-1 to TRBJ1-5; D unclear. Germline-derived CDR1 and CDR2 are MGHRA and YSYEKL. This CDR3 spans 13 amino acids. V was shortened by 7 bases and J by 7 bases, with 14 bases between the two germline ends.

DNA for the CDR3: TGTGCCAGCAGTAACGGGGGTAGCTCCTACAATGAGCAGTTCTTC. Translation: CASSNGGSSYNEQFF. This chain uses TRBV6-5 with TRBJ2-1; tentatively, D is TRBD2 (6 bases). The CDR3 totals 15 residues. V was clipped by 5 bases and J by 0 bases, with 11 bases between them. In germline, CDR1 is MNHEY, CDR2 SVGAGI.

V and J are TRBV30 and TRBJ1-1; 9 nucleotides agree with TRBD1. With 0 bases clipped from V and 1 base from J, the junction kept 3 bases outside the gene matches. This CDR3 comprises 15 residues. The V gene's germline CDR1 is GTSNPN and CDR2 SVGIG (reference sequence). The CDR3 DNA is TGTGCCTGGAGTGTAACAGGGGGCCCGAACACTGAAGCTTTCTTT. Its protein product is CAWSVTGGPNTEAFF.

In its sample, this clone was seen a few times. V gene TRBV12-5 combines with J gene TRBJ1-1; the match to TRBD1 covers 12 bases. The germline V gene encodes CDR1 LGHNT and CDR2 FRNRAP. V shed 5 bases, J shed 4 bases, and the junction held 2 bases outside the gene matches. The CDR3 is 14 residues long. The DNA of the CDR3 is TGTGCTAGTGGTAAGGGACAGGGGGCCACTGAAGCTTTCTTT. Amino acids: CASGKGQGATEAFF.

This clone was counted a few times. Other DNA sequences within the sample encode an identical CDR3. The chain couples TRBV9 to TRBJ2-7; 7 bases are shared with TRBD2. Germline CDR1 is SGDLS and CDR2 is YYNGEE. With V trimmed by 0 bases and J by 2 bases, 2 bases remained unmatched. CDR3 length: 14 residues. CDR3 protein: CASSVGGTTYEQYF. CDR3 bases: TGTGCCAGCAGCGTAGGGGGGACTACCTACGAGCAGTACTTC. Filled out from reference TRBV9 and TRBJ2-7, the complete variable domain reads DSGVTQTPKHLITATGQRVTLRCSPRSGDLSVYWYQQSLDQGLQFLIQYYNGEERAKGNILERFSAQQFPDLHSELNLSSLELGDSALYFCASSVGGTTYEQYFGPGTRLTVT.

This clone occurred a few times. The CDR3, as DNA: TGTGCCAGCAGCGTAGCTTTGGGGGCAGGAGATACGCAGTATTTT. It is translated as CASSVALGAGDTQYF. The chain is built from TRBV9 and TRBJ2-3, with a tentative D call TRBD1 (6 bases). This CDR3 comprises 15 residues. Germline V gene data show CDR1 as SGDLS and CDR2 as YYNGEE. The V and J ends lost 0 bases and 5 bases respectively, with 13 bases between them.

This clone was seen a few times. The chain has TRBV19 and TRBJ1-6; 10 bases align to TRBD1. The CDR3 length is 16 residues. Germline V gene lookup returns CDR1 LNHDA and CDR2 SQIVND (reference sequence). The trim removed 5 bases at V and 7 bases at J, leaving 8 bases unmatched. CDR3: CASSPQGGQGNSPLHF. The CDR3 nucleotides are TGTGCCAGTAGTCCCCAAGGGGGACAGGGGAATTCACCCCTCCACTTT.

The chain has TRBV30 and TRBJ2-7, with TRBD2 as a possible D gene (5 bases). The CDR3 consists of 15 residues. The ends were cut back, 2 bases at V and 2 bases at J, with 16 bases in the middle. From germline, CDR1 is GTSNPN and CDR2 SVGIG (reference sequence). CDR3 sequence: CAWSPITRATYEQYF. The CDR3 bases are TGTGCCTGGAGTCCGATCACGAGGGCTACCTACGAGCAGTACTTC.

The rearrangement uses TRBV30 and TRBJ2-7, with a weak D call TRBD1 (6 bases). Trimming stripped 3 bases from V and 2 bases from J, with 11 bases between. This CDR3 contains 13 residues. CDR1 is GTSNPN, CDR2 SVGIG, per germline (reference sequence). CDR3 sequence (DNA): TGTGCCTGGAGGGTAGGGGGTACCTACGAGCAGTACTTC. Amino acids: CAWRVGGTYEQYF.

This clone was recorded only once. The chain is built from TRBV5-4 and TRBJ2-7; D perhaps matches TRBD1 (5 bases). V was pared by 6 bases and J by 5 bases, with 15 bases between. CDR3 length: 13 amino acids. Germline loops: CDR1 SGHNT, CDR2 YYREEE (reference sequence). The CDR3 nucleotides are TGTGCCAGCACCCCCCAGGGTAAGGACGAGCAGTACTTC. It translates to CASTPQGKDEQYF.

On this clone: Other DNA sequences in this specimen translate into the identical CDR3. This chain links TRBV9 with TRBJ2-5; possibly TRBD1 for D (6 bases). The germline gives CDR1 SGDLS, CDR2 YYNGEE. V was shortened by 3 bases and J by 5 bases, with 14 bases between the two germline ends. The CDR3 sequence is 14 residues long. DNA for the CDR3: TGTGCCAGCAGCGGCATACAGGGAACGGAGACCCAGTACTTC. Translated, it gives CASSGIQGTETQYF.

The chain combines TRBV5-4 with TRBJ1-6, with D possibly TRBD1 on 6 matching bases. V was pared by 0 bases and J by 7 bases, with 14 bases between. There are 16 residues in the CDR3. The germline gives CDR1 SGHNT, CDR2 YYREEE (reference sequence). The CDR3 region has the DNA TGTGCCAGCAGCTTGGACTCAGGGGTAGGGAATTCACCCCTCCACTTT. It encodes CASSLDSGVGNSPLHF.

V gene TRBV5-6 combines with J gene TRBJ1-2; D unresolved. Trimming took off 1 base at V and 3 bases at J, with 19 bases between the two ends. The CDR3 length is 17 residues. In germline, CDR1 is SGHDT, CDR2 YYEEEE. In nucleotides, the CDR3 is TGTGCCAGCAGCTTGACCCGGCGGTCCGTACTCTACTATGGCTACACCTTC. It codes for CASSLTRRSVLYYGYTF.